This passage covers 15 T cell receptor beta chains from one sample sequenced in a study of T cell responses to AZD1222 COVID-19 vaccine (dated by TCRdb to about 2021). The time point label here, explained by the study, means: baseline before first vaccination. The protocol used for the library was the immunoSEQ multiplex PCR assay. The table was pulled from immuneACCESS by TCRdb, which kept in-frame rearrangements only. Such tables lose some clones; where checked, under half of the loss comes from unresolved V genes, and the rest has no known cause. This sample lists about 160,000 clones; 85% to 90% were detected once. The biggest ten clones account for 6.9% of the sample. The sample here was peripheral blood, taken on day 0 of AZD1222 vaccination. The receptors shown here come from an adult in good health.

CDR3 nucleotide sequence: TGTGCCAGCAGTTTAGGAAATAGCGGGGGGGCGAGCAATGAGCAGTTCTTC. Protein: CASSLGNSGGASNEQFF. The chain uses TRBV27 and TRBJ2-1; 11 bases map to TRBD2. V was clipped by 2 bases and J by 6 bases; unmatched bases: 9. Germline CDR1 and CDR2: MNHEY and SMNVEV (reference sequence). This CDR3 spans 17 amino acids.

This chain connects TRBV7-9 to TRBJ2-1, with TRBD2 identical over 8 bases. The CDR3 runs 15 residues. V trimming: 5 bases; J trimming: 0 bases; junction bases outside the gene matches: 3. Germline V CDR1 and CDR2: SEHNR, FQNEAQ (reference sequence). The CDR3 sequence is CASSPSGGSYNEQFF. In nucleotides, the CDR3 is TGTGCCAGCAGCCCAAGCGGGGGCTCCTACAATGAGCAGTTCTTC.

The chain has TRBV4-2 and TRBJ1-1; TRBD1 matches at 7 bases. Germline assignment: CDR1 LGHNA and CDR2 YNFKEQ. Trimming took 4 bases from V and 5 from J; bases not matched to a gene: 10. This CDR3 region has 15 residues. CDR3 coding DNA: TGTGCCAGCAGCCCCTCGACAGGGCGTCCGACTGAAGCTTTCTTT. Encoded protein: CASSPSTGRPTEAFF.

The CDR3 bases are TGTGCCAGTAGTATAGTTTTACCTGGGGCCAACGTCCTGACTTTC. Translation: CASSIVLPGANVLTF. V and J are TRBV19 and TRBJ2-6; the D is unclear. The CDR3 loop spans 15 amino acids. Trimming removed 1 base at V and 2 bases at J, with 6 bases between. Germline V gene data show CDR1 as LNHDA and CDR2 as SQIVND (reference sequence).

The chain employs TRBV13 and TRBJ1-5; weak D call: TRBD1 (5 bases). The germline V gene encodes CDR1 PRHDT and CDR2 FYEKMQ (reference sequence). The CDR3 loop spans 13 amino acids. V was cut by 5 bases and J by 6 bases, with 11 bases left in between. CDR3 DNA sequence: TGTGCCAGCAGCACCGGGACCGCTCAGCCCCAGCATTTT. Amino acids: CASSTGTAQPQHF.

The chain is built from TRBV7-6 and TRBJ1-1; D might be TRBD1 (5 bases). This CDR3 comprises 13 residues. Trimming pared 3 bases from V and 7 bases from J, leaving 12 bases between. Germline V gene lookup returns CDR1 SGHVS and CDR2 FNYEAQ. The CDR3 sequence: CASSFRRADEAFF. The CDR3 DNA is TGTGCCAGCAGCTTTCGCAGGGCAGATGAAGCTTTCTTT.

This clone was counted once. The chain employs TRBV7-2 and TRBJ1-6; D gene ambiguous. There are 15 residues in the CDR3. Germline V CDR1 and CDR2: SGHTA, FQGNSA. V shed 1 base and J shed 6 bases, with 10 bases lying between them. The CDR3 nucleotides read TGTGCCAGCAGCTTAGTGGACGGAATTAATTCACCCCTCCACTTT. Its translation is CASSLVDGINSPLHF. Full variable domain (remainder filled in from reference TRBV7-2 and TRBJ1-6): GAGVSQSPSNKVTEKGKDVELRCDPISGHTALYWYRQSLGQGLEFLIYFQGNSAPDKSGLPSDRFSAERTGGSVSTLTIQRTQQEDSAVYLCASSLVDGINSPLHFGNGTRLTVT.

The rearrangement joins TRBV11-2 to TRBJ2-7; the D is unclear. Per the germline V gene, CDR1 is SGHAT and CDR2 is FQNNGV. The length of the CDR3 is 13 residues. The ends were cut back, 3 bases at V and 3 bases at J, with 9 bases in the middle. The CDR3, as DNA: TGTGCCAGCAGCTTCCTCGGGTACTACGAGCAGTACGTC. Its protein is CASSFLGYYEQYV.

The chain couples TRBV7-9 to TRBJ2-3; D not resolved. The CDR3 totals 15 residues. Deletions cut 5 bases from V and 2 bases from J, with 14 bases between. CDR1 and CDR2 from the germline V gene are SEHNR and FQNEAQ (reference sequence). CDR3 region: CASSASPLNTDTQYF. The CDR3 nucleotides read TGTGCCAGCAGCGCAAGCCCCTTAAACACAGATACGCAGTATTTT.

The chain couples TRBV5-1 to TRBJ2-5, with D unclear. There are 12 residues in the CDR3. Germline-derived CDR1 and CDR2 are SGHRS and YFSETQ. V shed 4 bases and J shed 2 bases, with 6 bases lying between them. CDR3 nucleotide sequence: TGCGCCAGCAGCGACGGACAAGAGACCCAGTACTTC. Its translation is CASSDGQETQYF.

The chain has TRBV10-1 and TRBJ1-3; tentatively, D is TRBD1 (6 bases). The CDR3 is made up of 16 amino acids. The V gene's germline CDR1 is WNHNN and CDR2 SYGVQD (reference sequence). The ends were cut back, 5 bases at V and 0 bases at J, with 14 bases in the middle. The CDR3 region has the DNA TGCGCCAGCAGTTTGGACAGTTCGAGCTCTGGAAACACCATATATTTT. Amino acids: CASSLDSSSSGNTIYF.

The chain is built from TRBV28 and TRBJ2-2; a weak D match, TRBD1 (6 bases). With 2 bases removed from V and 7 bases from J, the gap between germline ends came to 14 bases. The germline gives CDR1 MDHEN, CDR2 SYDVKM. The CDR3 length is 15 residues. CDR3 in amino acids: CASSLHRDGVGELFF. The CDR3 DNA reads as TGTGCCAGCAGTTTACACAGGGATGGAGTCGGGGAGCTGTTTTTT.

The chain uses TRBV5-1 and TRBJ2-1; 10 bases align to TRBD1. V dropped 3 bases and J dropped 5; count of bases not matched to a gene: 5. The CDR3 sequence is 15 residues long. The germline gives CDR1 SGHRS, CDR2 YFSETQ. CDR3 sequence: CASSSRDRGDNEQFF. For the CDR3, the DNA is TGCGCCAGCAGCTCGCGGGACAGGGGCGACAATGAGCAGTTCTTC.

The chain links TRBV7-9 to TRBJ1-5; D perhaps matches TRBD1 (6 bases). The CDR3 extends over 18 amino acids. CDR1 and CDR2 (germline): SEHNR, FQNEAQ (reference sequence). V was trimmed by 2 bases and J by 0 bases, leaving 17 bases between them. The chain's CDR3 is CASSLTMRQGSSNQPQHF. CDR3 bases: TGTGCCAGCAGCTTAACGATGCGTCAGGGGTCTAGCAATCAGCCCCAGCATTTT.

This chain connects TRBV12-3 or TRBV12-4 to TRBJ2-4; tentatively, D is TRBD1 (6 bases). The V gene lost 8 bases and the J gene lost 1 base, with 9 bases spanning the gap. This CDR3 spans 13 amino acids. CDR3 in amino acids: CASGQGAKNIQYF. CDR3 sequence (DNA): TGTGCCAGCGGCCAGGGGGCCAAAAACATTCAGTACTTC.